A selection of T cell receptor beta chains follows, all from one sample in a study of T-cell reconstitution after alpha-beta-depleted transplantation in children. TCRdb recomputed calls from the PCR reads with MiXCR, one row per CDR3 protein. The table lists 640,000 or so distinct CDR3 sequences, about 15% of them singletons, with about 1.1% in the top ten. The starting material was PBMCs from the stem cell graft donor, obtained from the stem cell graft. The receptors originated from a human donor who donated a stem cell graft to a child with acute myeloid leukemia. Both conserved end residues are trimmed from each CDR3. A D gene is named only where the DNA matches it firmly.

j_call d_call v_call cdr3_aa
TRBJ1-1 - TRBV3-1 ASSQVGTGMNTEAF
TRBJ2-1 - TRBV5-1 ASSLWAGVYDEQF
TRBJ1-1 TRBD1 TRBV11-2 ASSSDSGGTLGNTEAF
TRBJ2-7 - TRBV7-8 ASSFEGKRSYEQY
TRBJ2-5 - TRBV12-3/TRBV12-4 ASSFDTQETQY
TRBJ2-7 - TRBV7-2 ASSLRAAPGYEQY
TRBJ2-7 TRBD1 TRBV20-1 SATGQGATYEQY
TRBJ2-3 - TRBV29-1 SVVQGLEADTQY
TRBJ2-3 TRBD2 TRBV7-2 ASSFLSGGRTDTQY
TRBJ2-3 - TRBV23-1 ASSHRTPLAADTQY
TRBJ1-4 - TRBV9 ASSVEDGATNEKLF
TRBJ1-1 - TRBV5-1 ASSLRLSGSTEAF
TRBJ2-3 - TRBV20-1 SASTGLSTDTQY
TRBJ2-7 - TRBV12-3/TRBV12-4 ASSLEGKDEQY
TRBJ2-2 TRBD2 TRBV20-1 SAPRAGGGFFGELF
TRBJ1-1 - TRBV6-2/TRBV6-3 ASSYRREDTEAF
TRBJ2-5 - TRBV9 ASSVAPEWWETQY
TRBJ1-5 - TRBV7-2 ASSFDLNQPQH
TRBJ2-1 - TRBV7-3 ASSLSGGDSYNEQF
TRBJ1-2 - TRBV20-1 SANPRDYGYT
TRBJ2-1 TRBD2 TRBV5-5 ASSLFTSGGEEF
TRBJ1-5 - TRBV20-1 SADDWGNQPQH
TRBJ1-1 - TRBV12-3/TRBV12-4 ASSLAETGNTEAF
TRBJ2-3 - TRBV29-1 SVGPRDLGSDTQY
TRBJ2-4 - TRBV29-1 SVVAGPKNIQY